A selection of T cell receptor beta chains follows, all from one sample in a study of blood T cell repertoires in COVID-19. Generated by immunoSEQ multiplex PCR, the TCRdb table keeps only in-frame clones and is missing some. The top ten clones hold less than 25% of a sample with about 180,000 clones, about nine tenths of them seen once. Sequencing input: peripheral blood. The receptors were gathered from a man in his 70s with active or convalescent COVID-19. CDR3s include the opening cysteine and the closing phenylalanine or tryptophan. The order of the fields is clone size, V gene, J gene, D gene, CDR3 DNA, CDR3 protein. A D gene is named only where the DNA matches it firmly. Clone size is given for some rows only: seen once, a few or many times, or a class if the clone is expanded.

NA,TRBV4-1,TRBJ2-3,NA,TGCGCCAGCAGCCAAGTGATCTACGGGACGGGGGGCACAGATACGCAGTATTTT,CASSQVIYGTGGTDTQYF
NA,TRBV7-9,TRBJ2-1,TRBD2,TGTGCCAGCAGCTTAAGAACTAGCGGGAAATACAATGAGCAGTTCTTC,CASSLRTSGKYNEQFF
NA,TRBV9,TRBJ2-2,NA,TGTGCCAGCAGCGTAGCTGGAGCTAACACCGGGGAGCTGTTTTTT,CASSVAGANTGELFF
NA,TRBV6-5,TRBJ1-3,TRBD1,TGTGCCAGCAGTTACTCCGGGACAGCCTCTGGAAACACCATATATTTT,CASSYSGTASGNTIYF
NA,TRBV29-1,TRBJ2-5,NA,TGCAGCGTTGCTAGCCCTCGGGAGACCCAGTACTTC,CSVASPRETQYF
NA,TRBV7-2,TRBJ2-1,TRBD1,TGTGCCAGCAGCTTTCGCACGAGGGGACAGGGAGAGCAGTTCTTC,CASSFRTRGQGEQFF
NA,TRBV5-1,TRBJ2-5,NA,TGCGCCAGCAGCTCCCCTCTGGGCAGCCAAGAGACCCAGTACTTC,CASSSPLGSQETQYF
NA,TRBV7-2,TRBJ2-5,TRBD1,TGTGCCAGCAGCCCGGGACAGTTGGAGACCCAGTACTTC,CASSPGQLETQYF
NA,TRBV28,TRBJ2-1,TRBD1,TGTGCCAGCAGTCCAGGGGGCGAGGGGTCAGGTGAGCAGTTCTTC,CASSPGGEGSGEQFF
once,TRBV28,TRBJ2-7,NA,TGTGCCAGCAGTCATAGTGGGGGGAATCCCGCCTACGAGCAGTACTTC,CASSHSGGNPAYEQYF
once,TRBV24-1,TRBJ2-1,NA,TGTGCCACCAGTGATGGTGGCCGATTACGGGATGAGCAGTTCTTC,CATSDGGRLRDEQFF
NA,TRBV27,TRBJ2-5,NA,TGTGCCAGCAGTTTAGCGGTGGCTCACGAGACCCAGTACTTC,CASSLAVAHETQYF
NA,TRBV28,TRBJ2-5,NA,TGTGCCAGCAGTTTGGGGGGAAGGGAGACCCAGTACTTC,CASSLGGRETQYF
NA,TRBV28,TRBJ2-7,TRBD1,TGTGCCAGCAGTTTGCCCACTACCGGGACAGACAGCTCTCGTGAGCAGTACTTC,CASSLPTTGTDSSREQYF
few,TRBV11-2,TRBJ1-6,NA,TGTGCCAGCAGCTTAACTGCAGGTATCTCCAATTCACCCCTCCACTTT,CASSLTAGISNSPLHF
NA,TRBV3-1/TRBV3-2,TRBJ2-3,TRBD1,TGTGCCAGCAGCCCCTATTCCCCGGGACAGGGGGGACGGACAGATACGCAGTATTTT,CASSPYSPGQGGRTDTQYF
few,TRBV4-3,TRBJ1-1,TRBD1,TGCGCCAGCAGCCAGGATCCGGGACAGATGTTTATGAACACTGAAGCTTTCTTT,CASSQDPGQMFMNTEAFF
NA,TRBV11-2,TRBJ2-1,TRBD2,TGTGCCAGCAGCTTAAGACTAGCGGGGGACTATGAGCAGTTCTTC,CASSLRLAGDYEQFF
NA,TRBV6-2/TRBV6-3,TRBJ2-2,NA,TGTGCCAGCAGTTTCCAATTTAGCGCGGGGAACACCGGGGAGCTGTTTTTT,CASSFQFSAGNTGELFF
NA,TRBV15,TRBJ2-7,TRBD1,TGTGCCACCAGCAGAGGGGCAGGGGGCAGCTACGAGCAGTACTTC,CATSRGAGGSYEQYF
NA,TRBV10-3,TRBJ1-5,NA,TGTGCCATCAGTGAGTCGGAGAGCAATCAGCCCCAGCATTTT,CAISESESNQPQHF
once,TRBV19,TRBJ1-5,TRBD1,TGTGCCAGTAGTTTTGGACAGGGGCGGCAGCCCCAGCATTTT,CASSFGQGRQPQHF
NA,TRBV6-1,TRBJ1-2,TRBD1,TGTGCCAGCAGTGACCCACAGGGGGCAGAGGGCTATGGCTACACCTTC,CASSDPQGAEGYGYTF
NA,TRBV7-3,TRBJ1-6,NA,TGTGCCAGCAGACAGGGAGCTAATTCACCCCTCCACTTT,CASRQGANSPLHF
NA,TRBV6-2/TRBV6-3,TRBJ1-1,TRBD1,TGTGCCAGCAGTTCCTACCAGCGTGACAGGGCCGCTGAAGCTTTCTTT,CASSSYQRDRAAEAFF
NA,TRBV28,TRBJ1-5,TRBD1,TGTGCCAGTCAGGGGGGTGGCAATCAGCCCCAGCATTTT,CASQGGGNQPQHF
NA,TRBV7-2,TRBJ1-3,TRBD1,TGTGCCAGCAGCCGGGACAGCGTCTCTGGAAACACCATATATTTT,CASSRDSVSGNTIYF
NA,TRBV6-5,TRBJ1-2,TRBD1,TGTGCCAGCAGTTACTCGGAAGGGGGCAGCTATGGCTACACCTTC,CASSYSEGGSYGYTF